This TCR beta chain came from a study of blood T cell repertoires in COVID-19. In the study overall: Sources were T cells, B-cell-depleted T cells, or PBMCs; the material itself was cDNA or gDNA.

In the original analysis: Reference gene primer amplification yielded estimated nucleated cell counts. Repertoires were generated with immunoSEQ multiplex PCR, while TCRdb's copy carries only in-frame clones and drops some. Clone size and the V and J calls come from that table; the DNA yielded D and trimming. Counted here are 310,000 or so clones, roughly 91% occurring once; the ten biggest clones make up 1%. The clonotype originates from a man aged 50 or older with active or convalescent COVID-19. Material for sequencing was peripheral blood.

Here the CDR3 DNA reads TGCGCCAGCAGCTCGGCGGGGTCCCAAGAGACCCAGTACTTC. This encodes CASSSAGSQETQYF. The chain is built from TRBV5-1 and TRBJ2-5, with D perhaps TRBD2 (6 bases). Per germline, CDR1 SGHRS and CDR2 YFSETQ. This CDR3 is 14 amino acids long. Trimming left V 3 bases short and J 1 base short, with 10 bases between.